Sequencing of this T cell receptor (beta chain) was carried out in a study of blood T cells in healthy people across ages. Overall study: Per two T cells, about one barcoded beta molecule was captured through template switching. General study findings and limits: Diversity was higher, and naive CD4+ cells more numerous, in long-lived donors than in aged donors. PBMCs left unsorted prevented a conclusive naive versus antigen-experienced comparison.

With a J-beta primer mix and a sample-barcoded 5' primer, a second PCR ran about 7 to 12 cycles. A tag from a template-switch adaptor with 12 random nucleotides marked each cDNA molecule. TCRdb re-derived calls from the 5' RACE reads in MiXCR, one entry per CDR3 protein. Of roughly 1.6 million distinct CDR3 sequences listed, roughly 30% are singletons. Germline V gene sequence: CDR1 SGHNT, CDR2 YYREEE (reference sequence). The CDR3 runs 17 residues. Germline trimming cut 4 bases from V and 1 base from J; bases unmatched to any gene: 12. A word on this clonotype: The antigen is undetermined.

The clonotype was recovered from a woman aged 30 to 39 in good health. The sample comprised blood. The chain combines TRBV5-4 with TRBJ2-7; 9 bases are shared with TRBD1. CDR3 DNA: TGTGCCAGCAGCATGGACAGGGGCCGTCTTAGTTCCTACGAGCAGTACTTC. Its protein is CASSMDRGRLSSYEQYF.